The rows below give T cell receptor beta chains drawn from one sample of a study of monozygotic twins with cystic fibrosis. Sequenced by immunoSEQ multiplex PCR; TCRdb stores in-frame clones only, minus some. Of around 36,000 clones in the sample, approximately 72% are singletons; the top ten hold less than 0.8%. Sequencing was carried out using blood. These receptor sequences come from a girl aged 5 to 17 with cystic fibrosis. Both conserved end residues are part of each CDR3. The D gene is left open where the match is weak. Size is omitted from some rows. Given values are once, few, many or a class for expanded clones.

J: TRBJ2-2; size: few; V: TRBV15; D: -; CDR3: CATSSKAGELFF; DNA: TGTGCCACCAGCAGCAAAGCCGGGGAGCTGTTTTTT
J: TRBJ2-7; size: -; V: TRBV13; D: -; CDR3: CASSSGRGYEQYF; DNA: TGTGCCAGCAGCTCAGGACGGGGCTACGAGCAGTACTTC
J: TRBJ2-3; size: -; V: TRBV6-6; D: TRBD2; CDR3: CASSPPTSGLEDTQYF; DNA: TGTGCCAGCAGCCCTCCGACTAGCGGTCTAGAAGATACGCAGTATTTT
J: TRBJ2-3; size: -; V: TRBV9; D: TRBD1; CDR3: CASSVWDREYTDTQYF; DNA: TGTGCCAGCAGCGTATGGGACAGGGAATACACAGATACGCAGTATTTT
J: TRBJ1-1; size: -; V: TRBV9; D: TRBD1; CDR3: CASSAGQSSHRGEAFF; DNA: TGTGCCAGCAGCGCGGGACAGTCCTCCCATAGGGGTGAAGCTTTCTTT
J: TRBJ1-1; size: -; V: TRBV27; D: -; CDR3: CASSLGGGMNTEAFF; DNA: TGTGCCAGCAGTTTAGGGGGGGGCATGAACACTGAAGCTTTCTTT
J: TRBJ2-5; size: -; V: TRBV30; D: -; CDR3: CAWSRSRGGETQYF; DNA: TGTGCCTGGAGCCGCTCCAGGGGAGGCGAGACCCAGTACTTC
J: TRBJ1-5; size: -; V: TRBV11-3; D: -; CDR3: CASSLDLEARNQPQHF; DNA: TGTGCCAGCAGCTTAGATCTTGAGGCCCGCAATCAGCCCCAGCATTTT
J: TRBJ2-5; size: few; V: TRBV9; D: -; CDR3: CASSTSGARETQYF; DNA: TGTGCCAGCAGCACCTCGGGGGCGCGGGAGACCCAGTACTTC
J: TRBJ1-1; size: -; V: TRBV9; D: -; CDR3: CASSVGTMNTEAFF; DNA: TGTGCCAGCAGCGTAGGAACCATGAACACTGAAGCTTTCTTT
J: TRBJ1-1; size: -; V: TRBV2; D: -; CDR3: CASVKSTGANTEAFF; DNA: TGTGCCAGCGTGAAGTCGACTGGGGCAAACACTGAAGCTTTCTTT
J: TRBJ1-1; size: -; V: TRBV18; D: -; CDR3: CASSPWDQSEAFF; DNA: TGTGCCAGCTCACCATGGGACCAGAGTGAAGCTTTCTTT
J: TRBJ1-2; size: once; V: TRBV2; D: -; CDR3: CASSPLFGGYTF; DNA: TGTGCCAGCAGTCCCCTTTTTGGTGGCTACACCTTC
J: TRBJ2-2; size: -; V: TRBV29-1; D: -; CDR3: CSVRPDLAGELFF; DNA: TGCAGCGTTCGTCCGGACCTGGCCGGGGAGCTGTTTTTT
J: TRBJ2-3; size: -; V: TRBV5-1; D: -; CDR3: CASSLWPGERSTDTQYF; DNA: TGCGCCAGCAGCTTGTGGCCAGGCGAACGGAGCACAGATACGCAGTATTTT
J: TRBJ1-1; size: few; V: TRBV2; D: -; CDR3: CASSPSTDLNTEAFF; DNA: TGTGCCAGCTCCCCCTCGACAGATTTGAACACTGAAGCTTTCTTT
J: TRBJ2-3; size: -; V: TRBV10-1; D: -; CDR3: CASSTGTQGKDTQYF; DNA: TGCGCCAGCAGTACCGGAACCCAGGGAAAAGATACGCAGTATTTT
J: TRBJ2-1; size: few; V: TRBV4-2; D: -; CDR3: CASNSLAYSYNEQFF; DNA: TGTGCCAGCAACTCCCTAGCGTACTCCTACAATGAGCAGTTCTTC
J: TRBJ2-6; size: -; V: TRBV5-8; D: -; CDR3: CASRRLTGANVLTF; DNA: TGTGCCAGCAGGAGGCTAACTGGGGCCAACGTCCTGACTTTC
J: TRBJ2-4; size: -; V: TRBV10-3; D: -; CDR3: CAISESTDIQYF; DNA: TGTGCCATCAGTGAGTCTACAGACATTCAGTACTTC